Listed here are 8 T cell receptor beta chains from one sample, sequenced in a study of T-cell reconstitution after alpha-beta-depleted transplantation in children. As it was prepared, the TCRbeta library received unique molecular identifiers. TCRdb independently ran MiXCR on the PCR reads; one entry per CDR3 protein. Among 500,000 or so distinct CDR3 sequences, about an eighth were seen once, and the ten largest hold 13% to 15%. The sequencing here drew on PBMCs, mostly from graft donor cells, taken 180 days after TCRalphabeta/CD19-depleted stem cell transplant. These receptors were obtained from a female patient aged 2-9 years who had a stem cell transplant for aplastic anemia, so the T cells may come from the graft donor.

The V gene is TRBV4-1, the J gene TRBJ2-1, with 9 bases aligning to TRBD2. The CDR3 extends over 14 amino acids. The germline CDR1 and CDR2 sequences are MGHRA and YSYEKL. V lost 1 base to trimming and J lost 15 bases; unmatched junction nucleotides: 10. The CDR3 sequence: CASSQGREGLGMFF. DNA of the CDR3: TGCGCCAGCAGCCAAGGGCGGGAGGGCCTCGGTATGTTCTTC.

Only a few counts were recorded for this clonotype. This chain uses TRBV19 with TRBJ1-1; D gene uncertain. V lost 4 bases to trimming and J lost 3 bases, with 9 bases between them. CDR3 size: 13 residues. Per germline, CDR1 LNHDA and CDR2 SQIVND (reference sequence). The CDR3 DNA follows: TGTGCCAGTAGTAAGCGTTGGGACACTGAAGCTTTCTTT. Amino acids: CASSKRWDTEAFF.

This clonotype was counted only a few times. This chain links TRBV20-1 with TRBJ2-1; D is tentatively TRBD1 or TRBD2 (6 bases each). V gave up 3 bases and J gave up 6 bases, with 15 bases separating them. This CDR3 has 14 amino acids. Germline values: CDR1 DFQATT, CDR2 SNEGSKA (reference sequence). The CDR3 DNA reads as TGCAGTGCTAGGCTCGAAGGAGGGGGCAATGAGCAGTTCTTC. Protein: CSARLEGGGNEQFF.

The rearrangement links TRBV7-2 to TRBJ1-1, with TRBD1 matching over 7 bases. V lost 5 bases to trimming and J lost 4 bases; unmatched junction nucleotides: 7. CDR3 length equals 14 residues. CDR1 SGHTA and CDR2 FQGNSA come from the germline V gene. This chain's CDR3 is CASSLQGEGTEAFF. For the CDR3, the DNA is TGTGCCAGCAGCCTCCAGGGGGAGGGCACTGAAGCTTTCTTT.

In its sample, this clonotype was seen a few times. V is TRBV28 and J is TRBJ2-3, with D maybe TRBD2 (5 bases). The germline V gene has CDR1 MDHEN and CDR2 SYDVKM. The CDR3 contains 15 residues. Trimming cost V 3 bases and J 0 bases, with 10 bases left between them. DNA of the CDR3: TGTGCCAGCAGTTTCCGCGGGCCTAGCACAGATACGCAGTATTTT. Translating it yields CASSFRGPSTDTQYF.

The chain has TRBV5-1 and TRBJ1-4, with D possibly being TRBD1 (5 bases). V shed 0 bases and J shed 4 bases, with 10 bases lying between them. Germline CDR1 is SGHRS and CDR2 is YFSETQ. This CDR3 contains 15 residues. CDR3 in DNA: TGCGCCAGCAGCTTGGCTCAGGGCCGTAATGAAAAACTGTTTTTT. Its protein product is CASSLAQGRNEKLFF.

This chain connects TRBV4-2 to TRBJ1-2; 9 bases map to TRBD1. Germline lookup yields CDR1 LGHNA and CDR2 YNFKEQ. The V segment lost 4 bases and the J segment 1 base; nucleotides outside the gene matches: 16. The length of the CDR3 is 19 residues. The CDR3 is CASSPSLLDRGQINYGYTF. The CDR3 DNA sequence: TGTGCCAGCAGCCCGTCCTTACTGGACAGGGGACAGATTAACTATGGCTACACCTTC.

The V and J genes are TRBV6-4 and TRBJ2-1, with 9 nucleotides matching TRBD1. The CDR3 spans 14 residues. J lost 5 bases, V lost 10 bases, and 9 bases had no gene match. The germline CDR1 and CDR2 sequences are MRHNA and SNTAGT. The CDR3 here is CATKPGQGNNEQFF. Here the CDR3 DNA reads TGTGCCACCAAGCCGGGACAGGGAAACAATGAGCAGTTCTTC.